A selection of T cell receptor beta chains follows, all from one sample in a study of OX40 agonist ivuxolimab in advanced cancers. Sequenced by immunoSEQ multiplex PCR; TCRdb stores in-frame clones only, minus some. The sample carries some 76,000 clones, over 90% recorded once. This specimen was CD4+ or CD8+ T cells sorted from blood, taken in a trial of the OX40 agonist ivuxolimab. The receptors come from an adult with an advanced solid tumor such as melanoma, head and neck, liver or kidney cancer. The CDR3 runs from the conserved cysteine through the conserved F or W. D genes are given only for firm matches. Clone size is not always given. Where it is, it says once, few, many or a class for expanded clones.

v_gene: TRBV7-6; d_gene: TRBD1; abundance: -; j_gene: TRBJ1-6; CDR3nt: TGTGCCAGCAGGAGCCGACAGGGTCTTGGTTCACCCCTCCACTTT; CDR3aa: CASRSRQGLGSPLHF
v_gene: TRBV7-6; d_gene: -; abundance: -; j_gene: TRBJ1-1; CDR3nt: TGTGCCAGCAGCTTATCTGGCGGGGTGAACACTGAAGCTTTCTTT; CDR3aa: CASSLSGGVNTEAFF
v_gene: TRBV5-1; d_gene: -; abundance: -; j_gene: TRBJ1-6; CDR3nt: TGCGCCAGCAGCATGGACAGACCATATAATTCACCCCTCCACTTT; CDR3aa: CASSMDRPYNSPLHF
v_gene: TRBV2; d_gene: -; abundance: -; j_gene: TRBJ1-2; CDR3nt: TGTGCCACCCGCCCAGGGGAAGTTTATGGCTACACCTTC; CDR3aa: CATRPGEVYGYTF
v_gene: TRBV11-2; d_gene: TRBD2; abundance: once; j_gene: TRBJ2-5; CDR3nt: TGTGCCAGCAGCCCCCCGGGACTAGCTTCGGAGACCCAGTACTTC; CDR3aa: CASSPPGLASETQYF
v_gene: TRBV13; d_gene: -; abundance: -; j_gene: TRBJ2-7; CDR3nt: TGTGCCAGCAGCTTAGGAGGGCCCCACGAGCAGTACTTC; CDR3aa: CASSLGGPHEQYF
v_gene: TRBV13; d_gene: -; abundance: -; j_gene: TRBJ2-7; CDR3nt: TGTGCCAGCAGCTCCCCACAGGGCTCGGGCGAGCAGTACTTC; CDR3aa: CASSSPQGSGEQYF
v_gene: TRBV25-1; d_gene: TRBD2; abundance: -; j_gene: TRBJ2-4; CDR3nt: TGTGCCAGCAGTGAAGTTCTTAGCGGGAGGGGTGTTGACATTCAGTACTTC; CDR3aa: CASSEVLSGRGVDIQYF
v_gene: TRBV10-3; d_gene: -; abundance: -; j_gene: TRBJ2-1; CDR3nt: TGTGCCATCAGTCAGGGGGGAAGCTCCTACAATGAGCAGTTCTTC; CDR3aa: CAISQGGSSYNEQFF
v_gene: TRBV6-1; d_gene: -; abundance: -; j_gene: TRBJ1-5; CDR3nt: TGTGCCAGCGACGGACCCGATAGGCGTCAGCCCCAGCATTTT; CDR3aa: CASDGPDRRQPQHF
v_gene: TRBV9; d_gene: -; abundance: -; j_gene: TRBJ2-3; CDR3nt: TGTGCCAGCAGCAAAGGGGGGAGCACAGATACGCAGTATTTT; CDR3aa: CASSKGGSTDTQYF
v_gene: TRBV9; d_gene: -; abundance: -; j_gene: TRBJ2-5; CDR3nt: TGTGCCAGCAGCCCCCCCTTACCCCTGAACAGGGAGGGAGAGACCCAGTACTTC; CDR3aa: CASSPPLPLNREGETQYF
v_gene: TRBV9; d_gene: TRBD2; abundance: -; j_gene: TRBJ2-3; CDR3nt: TGTGCCAGCAGCGGGGAGGGAGCGGGGGGCACAGATACGCAGTATTTT; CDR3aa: CASSGEGAGGTDTQYF
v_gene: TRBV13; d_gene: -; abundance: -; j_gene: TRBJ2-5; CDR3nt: TGTGCCAGCAGCCCAAGGGACGGACCGGTCCCCGAAGAGACCCAGTACTTC; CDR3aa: CASSPRDGPVPEETQYF
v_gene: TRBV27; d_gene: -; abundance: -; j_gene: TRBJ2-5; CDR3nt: TGTGCCAGCAGTTTGACCGGGGGACAGCAAGAGACCCAGTACTTC; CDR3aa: CASSLTGGQQETQYF
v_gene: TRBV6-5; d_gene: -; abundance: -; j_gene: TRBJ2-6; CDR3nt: TGTGCCAGCAGTCTCAGCCCGGGGGCCAACGTCCTGACTTTC; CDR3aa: CASSLSPGANVLTF
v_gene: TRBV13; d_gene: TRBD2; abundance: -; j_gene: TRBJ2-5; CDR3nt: TGTGCCAGCAGCCCCCCACTAGCGGCAGAAATGGAGGAAGAGACCCAGTACTTC; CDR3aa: CASSPPLAAEMEEETQYF
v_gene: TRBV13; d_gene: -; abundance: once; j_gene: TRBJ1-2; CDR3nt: TGTGCCAGCAGCCTCGGGCGTGGGTGGCGTGGCTACACCTTC; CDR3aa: CASSLGRGWRGYTF
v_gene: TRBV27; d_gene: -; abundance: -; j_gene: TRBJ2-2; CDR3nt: TGTGCCAGCAGAATATATAGCGGCACCGGGGAGCTGTTTTTT; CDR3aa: CASRIYSGTGELFF
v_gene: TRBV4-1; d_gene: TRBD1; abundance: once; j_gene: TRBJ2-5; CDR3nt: TGCGCCAGCAGCCAAGTGGGACAGATCCCCATGGCCCAGTACTTC; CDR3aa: CASSQVGQIPMAQYF
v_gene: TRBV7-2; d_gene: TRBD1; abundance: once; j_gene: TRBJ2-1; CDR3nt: TGTGCCAGCAGCTCCCGTGAGGGGACAGGCAGTGAGCAGTTCTTC; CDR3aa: CASSSREGTGSEQFF
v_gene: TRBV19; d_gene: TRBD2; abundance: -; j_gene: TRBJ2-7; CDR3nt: TGTGCCAGTAGTCTAGCGGCGGGGGAGCAGTACTTC; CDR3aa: CASSLAAGEQYF
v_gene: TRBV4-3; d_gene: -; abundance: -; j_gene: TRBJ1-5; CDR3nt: TGCGCCAGCAGCCAAGATTTAATTAATCAGCCCCAGCATTTT; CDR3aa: CASSQDLINQPQHF
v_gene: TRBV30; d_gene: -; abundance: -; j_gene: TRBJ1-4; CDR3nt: TGTGCCTGGGGGACAAGGTCTAATGAAAAACTGTTTTTT; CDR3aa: CAWGTRSNEKLFF
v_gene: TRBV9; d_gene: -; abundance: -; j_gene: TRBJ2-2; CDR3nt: TGTGCCAGCAGCGTACCCTTAGATAGCGAAGACACCGGGGAGCTGTTTTTT; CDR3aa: CASSVPLDSEDTGELFF
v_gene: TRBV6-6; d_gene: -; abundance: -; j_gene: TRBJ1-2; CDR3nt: TGTGCCAGCAGTTACGTACAGGGTACCTATGGCTACACCTTC; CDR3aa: CASSYVQGTYGYTF
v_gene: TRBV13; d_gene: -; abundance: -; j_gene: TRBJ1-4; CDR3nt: TGTGCCAGCAGCTTACGCCCGGGTAGAAATGAAAAACTGTTTTTT; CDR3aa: CASSLRPGRNEKLFF
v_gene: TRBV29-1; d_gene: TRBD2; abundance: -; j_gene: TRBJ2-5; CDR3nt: TGCAGCGCCGTCGGGGCTAGCGGGAAACAAGAGACCCAGTACTTC; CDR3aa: CSAVGASGKQETQYF
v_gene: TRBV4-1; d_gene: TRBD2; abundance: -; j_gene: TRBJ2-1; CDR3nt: TGCGCCAGCAGCGTACGGGGGGTGGGGAATGAGCAGTTCTTC; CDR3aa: CASSVRGVGNEQFF
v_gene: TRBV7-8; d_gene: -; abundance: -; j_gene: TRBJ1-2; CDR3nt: TGTGCCAGCAGCTTTAGGACGACGGATGGCTACACCTTC; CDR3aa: CASSFRTTDGYTF